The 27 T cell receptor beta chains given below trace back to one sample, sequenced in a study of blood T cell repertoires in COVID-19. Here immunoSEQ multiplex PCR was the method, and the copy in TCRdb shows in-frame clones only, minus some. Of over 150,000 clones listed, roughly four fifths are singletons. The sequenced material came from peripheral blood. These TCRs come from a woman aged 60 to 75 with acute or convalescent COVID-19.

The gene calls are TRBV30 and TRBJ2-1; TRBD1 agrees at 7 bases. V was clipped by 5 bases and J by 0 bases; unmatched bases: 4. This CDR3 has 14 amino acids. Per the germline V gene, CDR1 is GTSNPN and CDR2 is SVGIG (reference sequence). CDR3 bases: TGTGCCTGGGGACAGGATCGCTCCTACAATGAGCAGTTCTTC. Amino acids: CAWGQDRSYNEQFF.

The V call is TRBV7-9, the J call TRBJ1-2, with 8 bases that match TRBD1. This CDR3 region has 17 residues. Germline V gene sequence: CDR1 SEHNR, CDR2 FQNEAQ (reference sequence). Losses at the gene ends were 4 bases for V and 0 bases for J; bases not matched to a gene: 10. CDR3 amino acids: CASSSDSRGPTNYGYTF. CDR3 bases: TGTGCCAGCAGCTCAGATTCCAGGGGGCCTACTAACTATGGCTACACCTTC.

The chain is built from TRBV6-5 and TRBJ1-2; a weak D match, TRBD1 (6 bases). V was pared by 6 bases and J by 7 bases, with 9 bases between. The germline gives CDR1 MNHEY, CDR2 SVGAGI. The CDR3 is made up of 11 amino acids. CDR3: CASRNRVGYTF. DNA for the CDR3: TGTGCCAGCAGGAACAGGGTTGGCTACACCTTC.

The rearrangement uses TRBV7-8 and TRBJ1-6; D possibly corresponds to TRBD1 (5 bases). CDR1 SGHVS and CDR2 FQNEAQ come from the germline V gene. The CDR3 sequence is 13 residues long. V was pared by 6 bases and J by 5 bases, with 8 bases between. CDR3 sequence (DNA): TGTGCCAGCAGAGTACAGGATAATTCACCCCTCCACTTT. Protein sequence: CASRVQDNSPLHF.

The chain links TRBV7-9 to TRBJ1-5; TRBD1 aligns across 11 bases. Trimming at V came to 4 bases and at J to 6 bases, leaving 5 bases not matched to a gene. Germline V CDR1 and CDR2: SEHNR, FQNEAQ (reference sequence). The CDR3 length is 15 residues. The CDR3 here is CASSYGQGAAQPQHF. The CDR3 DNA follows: TGTGCCAGCAGCTACGGACAGGGGGCCGCTCAGCCCCAGCATTTT.

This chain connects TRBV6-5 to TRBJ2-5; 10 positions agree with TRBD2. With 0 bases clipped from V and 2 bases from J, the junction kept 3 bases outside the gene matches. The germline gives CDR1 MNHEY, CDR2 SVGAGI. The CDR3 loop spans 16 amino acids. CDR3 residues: CASSYSQRGGQETQYF. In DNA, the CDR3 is TGTGCCAGCAGTTACTCCCAGCGGGGGGGACAAGAGACCCAGTACTTC.

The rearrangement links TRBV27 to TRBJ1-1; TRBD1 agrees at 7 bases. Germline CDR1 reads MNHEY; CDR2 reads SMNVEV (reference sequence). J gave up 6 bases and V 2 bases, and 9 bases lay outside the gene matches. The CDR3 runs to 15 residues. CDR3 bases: TGTGCCAGCAGTTTAAGCCCCCACAGGGGTTCTGAAGCTTTCTTT. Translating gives CASSLSPHRGSEAFF.

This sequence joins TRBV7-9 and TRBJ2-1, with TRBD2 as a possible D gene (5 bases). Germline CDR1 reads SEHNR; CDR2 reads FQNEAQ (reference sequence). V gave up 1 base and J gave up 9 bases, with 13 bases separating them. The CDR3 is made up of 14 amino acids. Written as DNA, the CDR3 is TGTGCCAGCAGCTTAGACGACCGGGAAAGTGAGCAGTTCTTC. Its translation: CASSLDDRESEQFF.

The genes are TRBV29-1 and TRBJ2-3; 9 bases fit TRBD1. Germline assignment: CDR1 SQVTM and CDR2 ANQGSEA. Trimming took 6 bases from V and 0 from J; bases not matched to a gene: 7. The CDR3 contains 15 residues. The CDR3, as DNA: TGCAGCGTGGTTACAGGGGGCTCAAGCACAGATACGCAGTATTTT. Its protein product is CSVVTGGSSTDTQYF.

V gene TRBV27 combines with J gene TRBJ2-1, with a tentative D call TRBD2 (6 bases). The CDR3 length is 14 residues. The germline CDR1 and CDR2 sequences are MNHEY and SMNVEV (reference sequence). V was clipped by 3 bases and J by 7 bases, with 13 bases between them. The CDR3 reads CASSFSILANEQFF. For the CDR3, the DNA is TGTGCCAGCAGTTTCAGTATACTAGCTAATGAGCAGTTCTTC.

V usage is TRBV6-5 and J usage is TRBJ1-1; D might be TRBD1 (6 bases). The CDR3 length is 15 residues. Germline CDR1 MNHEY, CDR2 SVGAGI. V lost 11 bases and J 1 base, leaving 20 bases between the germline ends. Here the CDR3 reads CAGLPGHGPNTEAFF. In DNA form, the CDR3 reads TGTGCCGGCTTACCGGGACACGGACCGAACACTGAAGCTTTCTTT.

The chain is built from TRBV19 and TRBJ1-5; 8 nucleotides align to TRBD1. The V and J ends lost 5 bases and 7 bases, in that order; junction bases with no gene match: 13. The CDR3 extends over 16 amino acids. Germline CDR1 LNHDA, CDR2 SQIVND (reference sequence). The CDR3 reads CASSAGTGGLGQPQHF. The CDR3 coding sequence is TGTGCCAGTAGTGCAGGGACAGGAGGCTTGGGACAGCCCCAGCATTTT.

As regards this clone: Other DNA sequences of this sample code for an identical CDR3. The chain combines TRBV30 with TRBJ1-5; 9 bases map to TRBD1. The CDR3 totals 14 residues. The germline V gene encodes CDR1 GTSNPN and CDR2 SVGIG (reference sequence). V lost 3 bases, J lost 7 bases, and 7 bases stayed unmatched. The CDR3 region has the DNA TGTGCCTGGAGCCCACAGGGGGCTAGGCAGCCCCAGCATTTT. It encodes CAWSPQGARQPQHF. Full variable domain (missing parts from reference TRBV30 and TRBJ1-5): SQTIHQWPATLVQPVGSPLSLECTVEGTSNPNLYWYRQAAGRGLQLLFYSVGIGQISSEVPQNLSASRPQDRQFILSSKKLLLSDSGFYLCAWSPQGARQPQHFGDGTRLSIL.

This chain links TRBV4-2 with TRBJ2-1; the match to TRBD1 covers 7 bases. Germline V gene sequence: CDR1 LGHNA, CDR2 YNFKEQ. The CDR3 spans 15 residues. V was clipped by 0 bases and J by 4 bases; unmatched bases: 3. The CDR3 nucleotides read TGTGCCAGCAGCCAAGAAGGGACAGCTTACAATGAGCAGTTCTTC. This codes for CASSQEGTAYNEQFF.

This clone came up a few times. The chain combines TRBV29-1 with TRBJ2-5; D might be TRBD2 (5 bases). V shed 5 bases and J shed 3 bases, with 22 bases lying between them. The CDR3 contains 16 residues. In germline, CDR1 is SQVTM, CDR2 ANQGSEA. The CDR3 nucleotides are TGCAGCGTTCCCATACTAGACTGGTGGGAGAAAGAGACCCAGTACTTC. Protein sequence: CSVPILDWWEKETQYF.

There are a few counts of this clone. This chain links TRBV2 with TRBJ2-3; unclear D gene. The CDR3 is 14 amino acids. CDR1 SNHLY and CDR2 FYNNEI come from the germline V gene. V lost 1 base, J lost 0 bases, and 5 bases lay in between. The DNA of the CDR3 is TGTGCCAGCAGTGAAGGCAGGAGCACAGATACGCAGTATTTT. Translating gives CASSEGRSTDTQYF.

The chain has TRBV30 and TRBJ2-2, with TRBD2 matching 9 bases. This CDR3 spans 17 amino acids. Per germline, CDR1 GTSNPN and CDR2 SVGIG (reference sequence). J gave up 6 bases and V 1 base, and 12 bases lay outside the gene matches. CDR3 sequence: CAWSEGVASGVSGELFF. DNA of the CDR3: TGTGCCTGGAGTGAAGGGGTTGCTAGCGGGGTTTCCGGGGAGCTGTTTTTT.

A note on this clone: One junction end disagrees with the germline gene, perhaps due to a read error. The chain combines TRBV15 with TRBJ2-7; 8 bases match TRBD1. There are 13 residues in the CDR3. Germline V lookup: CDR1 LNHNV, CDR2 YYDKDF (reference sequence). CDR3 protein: CATSGEDRARQYF. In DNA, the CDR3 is TGTGCCACCAGCGGAGAGGACAGGGCGCGGCAGTACTTC.

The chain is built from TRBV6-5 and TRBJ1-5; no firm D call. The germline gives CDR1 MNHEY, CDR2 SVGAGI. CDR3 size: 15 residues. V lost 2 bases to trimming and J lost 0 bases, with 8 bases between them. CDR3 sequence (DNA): TGTGCCAGCAGTTACGTTCGCAGTAGCAATCAGCCCCAGCATTTT. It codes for CASSYVRSSNQPQHF.

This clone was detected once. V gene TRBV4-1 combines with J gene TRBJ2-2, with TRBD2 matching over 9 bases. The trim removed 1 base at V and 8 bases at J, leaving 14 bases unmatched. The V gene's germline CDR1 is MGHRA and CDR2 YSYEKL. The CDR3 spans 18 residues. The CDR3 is CASSQVVVLSGGSGELFF. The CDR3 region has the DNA TGCGCCAGCAGCCAAGTAGTGGTGCTGAGCGGGGGGTCAGGGGAGCTGTTTTTT.

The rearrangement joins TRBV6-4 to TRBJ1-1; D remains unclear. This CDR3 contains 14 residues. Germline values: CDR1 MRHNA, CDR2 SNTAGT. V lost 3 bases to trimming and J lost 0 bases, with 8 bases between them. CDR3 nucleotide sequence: TGTGCCAGCAGTGATACCGCGGTGAACACTGAAGCTTTCTTT. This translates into CASSDTAVNTEAFF.

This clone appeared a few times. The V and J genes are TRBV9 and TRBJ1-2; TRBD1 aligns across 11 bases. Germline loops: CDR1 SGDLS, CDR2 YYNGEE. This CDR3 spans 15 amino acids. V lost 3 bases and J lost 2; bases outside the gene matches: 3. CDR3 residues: CASSAGTGGNYGYTF. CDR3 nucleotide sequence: TGTGCCAGCAGCGCAGGGACAGGGGGGAACTATGGCTACACCTTC.

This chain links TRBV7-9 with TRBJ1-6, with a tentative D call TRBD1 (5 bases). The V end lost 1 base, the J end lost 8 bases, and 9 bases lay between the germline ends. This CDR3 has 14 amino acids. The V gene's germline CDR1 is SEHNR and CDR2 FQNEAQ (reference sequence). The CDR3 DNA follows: TGTGCCAGCAGCTTAGAGGACACCGATTCACCCCTCCACTTT. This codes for CASSLEDTDSPLHF.

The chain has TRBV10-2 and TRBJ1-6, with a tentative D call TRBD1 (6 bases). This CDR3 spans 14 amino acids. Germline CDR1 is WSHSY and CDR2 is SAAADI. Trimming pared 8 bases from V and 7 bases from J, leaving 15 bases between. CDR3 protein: CASGRQVGNSPLHF. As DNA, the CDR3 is TGCGCCAGCGGCCGACAGGTTGGGAATTCACCCCTCCACTTT.

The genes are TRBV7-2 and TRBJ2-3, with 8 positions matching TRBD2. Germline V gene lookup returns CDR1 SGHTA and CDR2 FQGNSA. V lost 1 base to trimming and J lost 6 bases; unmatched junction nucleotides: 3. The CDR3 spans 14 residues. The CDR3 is CASSLDPGGDTQYF. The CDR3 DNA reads TGTGCCAGCAGCTTAGATCCGGGGGGGGATACGCAGTATTTT.

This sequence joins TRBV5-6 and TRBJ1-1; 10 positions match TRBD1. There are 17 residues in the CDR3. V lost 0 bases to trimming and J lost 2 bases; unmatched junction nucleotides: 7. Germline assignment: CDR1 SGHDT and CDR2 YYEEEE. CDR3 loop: CASSLAGQGWGNTEAFF. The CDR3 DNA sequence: TGTGCCAGCAGCTTGGCGGGACAGGGGTGGGGAAACACTGAAGCTTTCTTT.

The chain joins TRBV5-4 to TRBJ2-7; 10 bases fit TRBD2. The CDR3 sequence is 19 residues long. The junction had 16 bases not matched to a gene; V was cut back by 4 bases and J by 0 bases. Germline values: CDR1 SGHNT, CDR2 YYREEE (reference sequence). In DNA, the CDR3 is TGTGCCAGCAGCAAACTAAATAGCGGGGGGCCTTTAAGCTCCTACGAGCAGTACGTC. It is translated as CASSKLNSGGPLSSYEQYV.